The 31 T cell receptor beta chains below all came from one sample that was sequenced in a study of blood T cell repertoires in COVID-19. Profiled with immunoSEQ multiplex PCR; TCRdb holds only in-frame clones, not every one. The sample contains a few hundred thousand clones, roughly 88% of which appear only once. Sequenced input: PBMCs or T cells enriched from blood (not recorded which). These receptors all come from a woman aged 25 to 45 who had recovered from COVID-19.

V gene TRBV28 combines with J gene TRBJ2-7; 10 bases map to TRBD2. Germline CDR1 is MDHEN and CDR2 is SYDVKM. J was trimmed by 3 bases and V by 7 bases; bases with no gene match: 6. This CDR3 region has 14 residues. Written as DNA, the CDR3 is TGTGCCAGCACCGAACCTAGCGGGAGCTACGAGCAGTACTTC. Its protein is CASTEPSGSYEQYF. Together with reference TRBV28 and TRBJ2-7, the CDR3 gives the full variable domain: DVKVTQSSRYLVKRTGEKVFLECVQDMDHENMFWYRQDPGLGLRLIYFSYDVKMKEKGDIPEGYSVSREKKERFSLILESASTNQTSMYLCASTEPSGSYEQYFGPGTRLTVT.

The chain links TRBV28 to TRBJ1-4; 7 bases line up with TRBD1. J was trimmed by 4 bases and V by 9 bases; bases with no gene match: 5. The V gene's germline CDR1 is MDHEN and CDR2 SYDVKM. CDR3 length: 13 amino acids. The CDR3 is CASTGAINEKLFF. In nucleotides, the CDR3 is TGTGCCAGTACAGGGGCGATTAATGAAAAACTGTTTTTT. Using reference TRBV28 and TRBJ1-4 for the parts outside the CDR3, the full variable domain is DVKVTQSSRYLVKRTGEKVFLECVQDMDHENMFWYRQDPGLGLRLIYFSYDVKMKEKGDIPEGYSVSREKKERFSLILESASTNQTSMYLCASTGAINEKLFFGSGTQLSVL.

The chain employs TRBV9 and TRBJ2-7; tentative D call: TRBD2 (6 bases). Trimming took off 4 bases at V and 6 bases at J, with 17 bases between the two ends. There are 14 residues in the CDR3. The germline V gene encodes CDR1 SGDLS and CDR2 YYNGEE. This CDR3 is CASSPTGVVGEQYF. The CDR3 DNA sequence: TGTGCCAGCAGCCCTACGGGGGTAGTGGGCGAGCAGTACTTC.

V usage is TRBV5-1 and J usage is TRBJ2-7, with 8 bases aligning to TRBD1. The germline V gene encodes CDR1 SGHRS and CDR2 YFSETQ. With V trimmed by 1 base and J by 2 bases, 11 bases remained unmatched. The CDR3 sequence is 17 residues long. The CDR3 reads CASSLLGQGSLTYEQYF. CDR3 nucleotides: TGCGCCAGCAGCTTGCTTGGACAGGGTTCACTAACCTACGAGCAGTACTTC.

The CDR3 sequence: CASSSGRGANTEAFF. The CDR3 region has the DNA TGTGCCAGCAGTTCAGGTCGGGGGGCGAACACTGAAGCTTTCTTT. The chain recombines TRBV27 with TRBJ1-1; a weak D match, TRBD1 (6 bases). The V and J ends lost 4 bases and 1 base respectively, with 13 bases between them. The CDR3 is made up of 15 amino acids. Germline loops: CDR1 MNHEY, CDR2 SMNVEV (reference sequence).

The chain links TRBV15 to TRBJ2-1; D is unresolved. V was shortened by 0 bases and J by 9 bases, with 9 bases between the two germline ends. The V gene's germline CDR1 is LNHNV and CDR2 YYDKDF (reference sequence). CDR3 length equals 13 residues. The CDR3 DNA reads as TGTGCCACCAGCAGAGATAGTGATGCTGAGCAGTTCTTC. The encoded protein is CATSRDSDAEQFF.

CDR3 nucleotide sequence: TGCGCCAGCAGCCTACTAACTAGCGAACCTCGCACAGATACGCAGTATTTT. It encodes CASSLLTSEPRTDTQYF. The chain carries TRBV5-1 and TRBJ2-3; 7 nucleotides agree with TRBD2. Germline V gene data show CDR1 as SGHRS and CDR2 as YFSETQ. Germline trimming cut 4 bases from V and 1 base from J; bases unmatched to any gene: 12. CDR3 size: 17 residues.

This clone occurred a few times. CDR3 sequence: CASSSSLTGLGEAFF. In nucleotides, the CDR3 is TGTGCCAGCAGTTCATCCCTGACAGGGTTAGGGGAAGCTTTCTTT. The genes are TRBV6-5 and TRBJ1-1; 7 bases fit TRBD1. Germline values: CDR1 MNHEY, CDR2 SVGAGI. The length of the CDR3 is 15 residues. The J segment lost 8 bases and the V segment lost 4 bases, leaving 13 bases of the junction unmatched.

The chain combines TRBV7-5 with TRBJ2-7; no check of the table's D call, TRBD1, against the DNA was made. TRBV7-5 is a pseudogene segment. The CDR3 totals 17 residues. The CDR3 DNA is TGTGCCAGAAGCTCAAACCGTTGGGACAGGGGGGCTTACGAGCAGTACTTC. This codes for CARSSNRWDRGAYEQYF.

The rearrangement links TRBV13 to TRBJ2-2; possible D gene TRBD2, 5 bases. V lost 2 bases to trimming and J lost 4 bases, with 11 bases between them. The CDR3 is made up of 15 amino acids. Germline V CDR1 and CDR2: PRHDT, FYEKMQ (reference sequence). The CDR3 sequence: CASSLNRAVTGELFF. CDR3 in DNA: TGTGCCAGCAGCTTAAATAGAGCGGTCACCGGGGAGCTGTTTTTT.

This clone turned up a few times. The chain combines TRBV10-1 with TRBJ1-1; tentatively, D is TRBD1 (6 bases). The length of the CDR3 is 12 residues. Germline CDR1 and CDR2: WNHNN and SYGVQD (reference sequence). V lost 6 bases and J lost 10, with 15 bases in between. The CDR3 DNA reads as TGCGCCAGCAGATGGACAGCTCAAATAGCTTTCTTT. Translation: CASRWTAQIAFF.

V is TRBV19 and J is TRBJ1-2; 7 bases are a match to TRBD1. V lost 6 bases to trimming and J lost 4 bases; unmatched junction nucleotides: 8. The CDR3 is 14 amino acids. CDR1 LNHDA and CDR2 SQIVND come from the germline V gene (reference sequence). CDR3 in DNA: TGTGCCAGTAGCCCCCGGGACAGAGCCTATGGCTACACCTTC. Protein sequence: CASSPRDRAYGYTF.

The gene calls are TRBV5-1 and TRBJ2-7, with 9 bases lining up with TRBD1. This CDR3 is 16 amino acids long. From germline, CDR1 is SGHRS and CDR2 YFSETQ. The V segment lost 4 bases and the J segment 2 bases; nucleotides outside the gene matches: 10. This chain's CDR3 is CASSRTRDRVPYEQYF. The CDR3 DNA reads TGCGCCAGCAGCAGGACCCGGGACAGGGTGCCCTACGAGCAGTACTTC.

This clone was seen a few times. This chain uses TRBV19 with TRBJ2-2; 7 positions match TRBD1. J was trimmed by 3 bases and V by 10 bases; bases with no gene match: 11. The CDR3 length is 15 residues. Per the germline V gene, CDR1 is LNHDA and CDR2 is SQIVND (reference sequence). This chain's CDR3 is CATAEGARYTGELFF. In DNA, the CDR3 is TGTGCCACCGCAGAGGGGGCTCGCTACACCGGGGAGCTGTTTTTT. The full variable domain, rest sourced from reference TRBV19 and TRBJ2-2, is DGGITQSPKYLFRKEGQNVTLSCEQNLNHDAMYWYRQDPGQGLRLIYYSQIVNDFQKGDIAEGYSVSREKKESFPLTVTSAQKNPTAFYLCATAEGARYTGELFFGEGSRLTVL.

The genes are TRBV28 and TRBJ1-2, with TRBD1 as a possible D gene (6 bases). This CDR3 spans 17 amino acids. The V end lost 1 base, the J end lost 2 bases, and 17 bases lay between the germline ends. Germline V lookup: CDR1 MDHEN, CDR2 SYDVKM. CDR3 nucleotides: TGTGCCAGCAGTTTATCTGGCAGGGGCGGTGGAAACTATGGCTACACCTTC. Its translation is CASSLSGRGGGNYGYTF.

The chain recombines TRBV28 with TRBJ1-5; tentative D call: TRBD1 (6 bases). The CDR3 runs 14 residues. Between the trimmed V and J ends, which lost 6 bases and 6 bases, there was a span of 15 bases. Germline CDR1 MDHEN, CDR2 SYDVKM. The CDR3 nucleotides read TGTGCCAGCAGCCTCGGGCAGGGGCTTCAGCCCCAGCATTTT. This translates into CASSLGQGLQPQHF.

The CDR3 sequence: CASGQGGEQFF. The CDR3 DNA reads as TGTGCCAGCGGACAGGGGGGTGAGCAGTTCTTC. V is TRBV19 and J is TRBJ2-1; 10 nucleotides match TRBD1. Germline CDR1 and CDR2: LNHDA and SQIVND (reference sequence). This CDR3 spans 11 amino acids. Germline trimming cut 9 bases from V and 9 bases from J; bases unmatched to any gene: 2.

The V gene is TRBV2, the J gene TRBJ1-4; 9 bases align to TRBD1. V lost 6 bases to trimming and J lost 5 bases; unmatched junction nucleotides: 10. Germline V lookup: CDR1 SNHLY, CDR2 FYNNEI. This CDR3 is 16 amino acids long. This CDR3 is CASSRDRARRNEKLFF. Here the CDR3 DNA reads TGTGCCAGCAGCCGGGACAGGGCTCGTCGGAATGAAAAACTGTTTTTT.

The rearrangement links TRBV20-1 to TRBJ2-5; 8 positions match TRBD2. This CDR3 region has 15 residues. V dropped 3 bases and J dropped 1; count of bases not matched to a gene: 7. Per the germline V gene, CDR1 is DFQATT and CDR2 is SNEGSKA (reference sequence). This CDR3 reads CSASRWSGGQETQYF. The CDR3 DNA is TGCAGTGCTAGTCGCTGGAGCGGGGGCCAAGAGACCCAGTACTTC.

This chain connects TRBV6-5 to TRBJ1-1; D might be TRBD1 (6 bases). Trimming pared 0 bases from V and 1 base from J, leaving 9 bases between. The CDR3 sequence is 15 residues long. The V gene's germline CDR1 is MNHEY and CDR2 SVGAGI. CDR3 coding DNA: TGTGCCAGCAGTTACTCCAGGGGCCGGAACACTGAAGCTTTCTTT. It yields the protein CASSYSRGRNTEAFF.

This clone was picked up a small number of times. The chain is built from TRBV10-2 and TRBJ1-1, with D perhaps matching TRBD1 (6 bases). This CDR3 is 13 amino acids long. Per the germline V gene, CDR1 is WSHSY and CDR2 is SAAADI. V gave up 2 bases and J gave up 8 bases, with 12 bases separating them. The CDR3 DNA is TGCGCCAGCAGTGAGGTAGGACAGCGAGAAGCTTTCTTT. Protein: CASSEVGQREAFF.

J is TRBJ1-3 and V is TRBV28; D gene ambiguous. The CDR3 runs to 13 residues. Germline V gives CDR1 MDHEN, CDR2 SYDVKM. Trimming removed 3 bases from V and 4 bases from J, with 7 bases in between. CDR3 region: CASSLLAGNTIYF. CDR3 in DNA: TGTGCCAGCAGTTTGCTAGCGGGAAACACCATATATTTT.

This chain connects TRBV7-6 to TRBJ2-1, with TRBD2 matching 7 bases. Germline V gives CDR1 SGHVS, CDR2 FNYEAQ. CDR3 size: 18 residues. The trim removed 1 base at V and 4 bases at J, leaving 13 bases unmatched. CDR3 protein: CASSLVGEGRVFYNEQFF. The CDR3 DNA sequence: TGTGCCAGCAGCTTAGTCGGGGAGGGCCGGGTTTTTTACAATGAGCAGTTCTTC.

This chain links TRBV11-3 with TRBJ2-1, with a tentative D call TRBD1 (6 bases). V was clipped by 5 bases and J by 8 bases, with 16 bases between them. The CDR3 covers 14 residues. Germline CDR1 reads SGHNT; CDR2 reads YENEEA. CDR3 DNA sequence: TGTGCCAGCAGCACAGACAGGTTGGGCGATGAGCAGTTCTTC. Amino acids: CASSTDRLGDEQFF.

This clone has only a few counts. The chain has TRBV10-3 and TRBJ1-3, with D possibly matching TRBD1 (5 bases). Trimming took off 10 bases at V and 0 bases at J, with 16 bases between the two ends. This CDR3 is 15 amino acids long. Germline CDR1 is ENHRY and CDR2 is SYGVKD. CDR3 region: CATRTLGLSGNTIYF. The CDR3, as DNA: TGTGCCACTCGGACACTGGGCCTCTCTGGAAACACCATATATTTT.

This chain joins TRBV4-1 and TRBJ1-5; 8 nucleotides align to TRBD1. The germline gives CDR1 MGHRA, CDR2 YSYEKL. V lost 1 base and J lost 9; bases outside the gene matches: 14. CDR3 length equals 17 residues. The CDR3: CASSQVRATGDTGPQHF. CDR3 nucleotide sequence: TGCGCCAGCAGCCAAGTTCGCGCGACAGGGGATACCGGGCCCCAGCATTTT.

This CDR3 reads CAWSVLGGQGNQPQHF. The CDR3 bases are TGTGCCTGGAGTGTACTAGGAGGTCAAGGGAATCAGCCCCAGCATTTT. The chain combines TRBV30 with TRBJ1-5, with D unresolved. The CDR3 contains 16 residues. The V end was cut by 0 bases, the J end by 4 bases, with 16 bases between. CDR1 is GTSNPN, CDR2 SVGIG, per germline (reference sequence). Full variable domain (rest looked up from reference TRBV30 and TRBJ1-5): SQTIHQWPATLVQPVGSPLSLECTVEGTSNPNLYWYRQAAGRGLQLLFYSVGIGQISSEVPQNLSASRPQDRQFILSSKKLLLSDSGFYLCAWSVLGGQGNQPQHFGDGTRLSIL.

The rearrangement links TRBV2 to TRBJ2-3; no reliable D call. This CDR3 comprises 19 residues. V shed 0 bases and J shed 2 bases, with 21 bases lying between them. Looked up from germline, CDR1 is SNHLY and CDR2 is FYNNEI. The CDR3 sequence is CASSEAILGIDLATDTQYF. As DNA, the CDR3 is TGTGCCAGCAGTGAAGCTATACTTGGTATTGATCTCGCCACAGATACGCAGTATTTT.

Only a few counts were recorded for this clone. The V and J genes are TRBV7-8 and TRBJ1-6, with D possibly matching TRBD1 (5 bases). Trimming took 6 bases from V and 7 from J, leaving 16 bases between them. The CDR3 consists of 15 residues. CDR1 and CDR2 (germline): SGHVS, FQNEAQ. The CDR3 sequence: CASSENRPKNSPLHF. DNA for the CDR3: TGTGCCAGCAGTGAAAACAGGCCTAAGAATTCACCCCTCCACTTT.

V usage is TRBV28 and J usage is TRBJ1-2; D unresolved. The germline V gene encodes CDR1 MDHEN and CDR2 SYDVKM. The CDR3 is 14 residues long. V was cut by 7 bases and J by 7 bases, with 19 bases left in between. The CDR3 DNA reads as TGTGCCAGCACCATTAACGGGGTTTGGGGTGGCTACACCTTC. It encodes CASTINGVWGGYTF.

CDR3 region: CASSIDRTEYSNQPQHF. The CDR3 region has the DNA TGTGCCAGTAGTATAGACCGGACAGAGTATAGCAATCAGCCCCAGCATTTT. The chain combines TRBV19 with TRBJ1-5, with D perhaps matching TRBD1 (6 bases). CDR1 is LNHDA and CDR2 is SQIVND in the germline V gene (reference sequence). There are 17 residues in the CDR3. V lost 0 bases to trimming and J lost 0 bases, with 12 bases between them.